A selection of T cell receptor beta chains follows, all from one sample in a study of regulatory T cells in long-lasting Graves disease. TCRdb passed the multiplex PCR reads through MiXCR, listing each CDR3 protein once. Among some 450,000 distinct CDR3 sequences listed, 23% were seen once. Here the sequenced sample was peripheral blood mononuclear cells (PBMCs), taken when the disease was refractory, from a patient treated with antithyroid drugs. The receptors shown here come from a female donor with Graves disease. The CDR3 runs from the conserved cysteine through the conserved F or W. Fields, in order: J gene, V gene, clone size, CDR3 protein. Some rows have no size entry. The others give once, few or many, or a class for an expanded clone.

>TRBJ1-1|TRBV30|NA
CAWRDNRENTEAFF
>TRBJ1-6|TRBV30|few
CAWSRDRLGVQYSPLHF
>TRBJ2-5|TRBV20-1|many
CSASRTGAWETQYF
>TRBJ1-1|TRBV9|NA
CASSTGQANTEAFF
>TRBJ2-2|TRBV5-1|NA
CASSLFGSGELFF
>TRBJ1-1|TRBV28|NA
CASFLMLQGEAFF
>TRBJ2-7|TRBV6-1|NA
CASSLPDRAPTYEQYF
>TRBJ2-7|TRBV5-1|few
CASSLVGQGLSLVEQYF
>TRBJ2-5|TRBV20-1|many
CSASLAGGLEETQYF
>TRBJ2-7|TRBV2|many
CASSPTSGSPHEQYF
>TRBJ1-4|TRBV2|many
CATGTGEEKLFF
>TRBJ1-2|TRBV25-1|NA
CASSLHDRATDGYTF
>TRBJ2-7|TRBV20-1|many
CSARERTGPFSYEQYF
>TRBJ2-4|TRBV7-2|NA
CASSLDGLKLKGNIQYF
>TRBJ2-7|TRBV10-3|NA
CAISAGTSDSDEQYF
>TRBJ2-6|TRBV6-9|NA
CASGSGSSGANVLTF
>TRBJ2-4|TRBV4-3|NA
CASSQGLAGGSQAKNIQYF
>TRBJ1-1|TRBV29-1|few
CSGNRGTEAFF
>TRBJ2-7|TRBV20-1|few
CSAKFGLYEQYF
>TRBJ1-2|TRBV6-1|NA
CASTERTGGNYGYTF
>TRBJ2-7|TRBV29-1|few
CSALSLTGGGSEQYF
>TRBJ1-5|TRBV20-1|NA
CSGLDDSNQPQHF
>TRBJ1-3|TRBV30|NA
CAWTQTGGSGNTIYF